These 13 T cell receptor beta chains share one sample of origin, sequenced in a study of cytomegalovirus exposure and HLA in healthy donors (dated by TCRdb to the late 2010s). Library preparation used the immunoSEQ multiplex PCR assay. The table was pulled from immuneACCESS by TCRdb, which kept in-frame rearrangements only. Such tables lose some clones; where checked, under half of the loss comes from unresolved V genes, and the rest has no known cause. The sample table records 110,000 or so clones; 88% of these occur just once. Together, the top ten hold approximately 2% of the sample. Sequencing input: PBMCs. Receptors originate from a man between 18 and 29 years old in good health and CMV-seronegative.

The chain carries TRBV4-1 and TRBJ2-7; maybe TRBD1 (5 bases). Per the germline V gene, CDR1 is MGHRA and CDR2 is YSYEKL. The V end was cut by 4 bases, the J end by 0 bases, with 13 bases between. CDR3 length equals 15 residues. The CDR3 protein is CASSPPLGRSYEQYF. CDR3 nucleotide sequence: TGCGCCAGCAGCCCCCCTTTGGGGCGCTCCTACGAGCAGTACTTC.

This clone turned up a few times. V usage is TRBV11-3 and J usage is TRBJ2-7; 12 positions match TRBD2. V shed 5 bases, J shed 6 bases, and the junction held 8 bases outside the gene matches. Germline assignment: CDR1 SGHNT and CDR2 YENEEA. The CDR3 has 15 residues. In nucleotides, the CDR3 is TGTGCCAGCAGCCCAAGACTAGCGGGAGATCCCGAGCAGTACTTC. Translated: CASSPRLAGDPEQYF. The full variable domain, completed using reference TRBV11-3 and TRBJ2-7, is EAGVVQSPRYKIIEKKQPVAFWCNPISGHNTLYWYLQNLGQGPELLIRYENEEAVDDSQLPKDRFSAERLKGVDSTLKIQPAELGDSAVYLCASSPRLAGDPEQYFGPGTRLTVT.

The chain links TRBV10-3 to TRBJ2-5; perhaps TRBD1 as D (5 bases). This CDR3 region has 12 residues. The ends were cut back, 4 bases at V and 3 bases at J, with 6 bases in the middle. Germline-derived CDR1 and CDR2 are ENHRY and SYGVKD. CDR3 residues: CAISGTKETQYF. The CDR3 DNA follows: TGTGCCATCAGTGGGACAAAAGAGACCCAGTACTTC.

The chain links TRBV18 to TRBJ1-5, with 9 nucleotides matching TRBD1. This CDR3 is 16 amino acids long. Germline-derived CDR1 and CDR2 are KGHSH and LQKENI. Unmatched junction bases numbered 5, after V lost 3 bases and J lost 2 bases. Here the CDR3 DNA reads TGTGCCAGCTCACCGGCGGGACAGGGAGGCAATCAGCCCCAGCATTTT. This encodes CASSPAGQGGNQPQHF.

The chain is built from TRBV5-1 and TRBJ1-1, with D maybe TRBD1 (6 bases). The CDR3 sequence is 16 residues long. The ends were cut back, 4 bases at V and 0 bases at J, with 16 bases in the middle. Per germline, CDR1 SGHRS and CDR2 YFSETQ. The CDR3 protein is CASSPSRDTLNTEAFF. The CDR3 bases are TGCGCCAGCAGCCCCTCCCGGGACACCCTGAACACTGAAGCTTTCTTT. Variable domain in full (rest from reference TRBV5-1 and TRBJ1-1): KAGVTQTPRYLIKTRGQQVTLSCSPISGHRSVSWYQQTPGQGLQFLFEYFSETQRNKGNFPGRFSGRQFSNSRSEMNVSTLELGDSALYLCASSPSRDTLNTEAFFGQGTRLTVV.

The gene calls are TRBV4-1 and TRBJ2-7; 11 nucleotides agree with TRBD2. This CDR3 comprises 17 residues. Germline-derived CDR1 and CDR2 are MGHRA and YSYEKL. Trimming at V came to 2 bases and at J to 7 bases, leaving 13 bases not matched to a gene. CDR3 in amino acids: CASSQYSPTSGMEEQYF. DNA of the CDR3: TGCGCCAGCAGCCAATACTCCCCGACTAGCGGGATGGAAGAGCAGTACTTC.

The chain joins TRBV13 to TRBJ2-5; the D gene is possibly TRBD2 (5 bases). V lost 1 base and J lost 7, with 16 bases in between. The CDR3 loop spans 15 amino acids. CDR1 is PRHDT and CDR2 is FYEKMQ in the germline V gene (reference sequence). CDR3 bases: TGTGCCAGCAGCTTAGATCACAGTGCGGAGGTGACCCAGTACTTC. Its translation is CASSLDHSAEVTQYF.

J is TRBJ1-2 and V is TRBV2; 8 positions agree with TRBD1. The V gene's germline CDR1 is SNHLY and CDR2 FYNNEI. J was trimmed by 5 bases and V by 6 bases; bases with no gene match: 8. This CDR3 region has 14 residues. The CDR3 region has the DNA TGTGCCAGCAGAAGACAGGGGTTTGGGTATGGCTACACCTTC. Its protein is CASRRQGFGYGYTF.

V is TRBV6-1 and J is TRBJ2-7; D unclear. There are 11 residues in the CDR3. Germline V lookup: CDR1 MNHNS, CDR2 SASEGT. The V end lost 3 bases, the J end lost 5 bases, and 5 bases lay between the germline ends. CDR3 sequence: CASSEKHEQYF. CDR3 nucleotides: TGTGCCAGCAGTGAGAAGCACGAGCAGTACTTC.

The chain combines TRBV28 with TRBJ2-3; 12 bases match TRBD2. Germline assignment: CDR1 MDHEN and CDR2 SYDVKM. Unmatched junction bases numbered 8, after V lost 5 bases and J lost 5 bases. This CDR3 contains 16 residues. The CDR3 sequence is CASSLEPGLAGDTQYF. The CDR3 DNA reads as TGTGCCAGCAGTCTGGAGCCGGGACTAGCGGGAGATACGCAGTATTTT.

This chain links TRBV7-6 with TRBJ2-7; TRBD1 might be the D (6 bases). The germline V and J ends were trimmed by 5 bases and 3 bases, with 17 bases remaining between them. From germline, CDR1 is SGHVS and CDR2 FNYEAQ. The CDR3 is 15 residues long. The CDR3 protein is CASSLSDDRFYEQYF. The DNA for the CDR3 is TGTGCCAGCAGCCTCTCAGACGACAGGTTCTACGAGCAGTACTTC.

The V call is TRBV6-1, the J call TRBJ1-4; 7 nucleotides match TRBD1. The CDR3 is made up of 14 amino acids. Losses at the gene ends were 5 bases for V and 5 bases for J; bases not matched to a gene: 5. CDR1 is MNHNS, CDR2 SASEGT, per germline. The CDR3 DNA follows: TGTGCCAGCAGTTGGGACAGAAGGAATGAAAAACTGTTTTTT. Translating gives CASSWDRRNEKLFF.

V is TRBV19 and J is TRBJ2-5; TRBD2 aligns across 11 bases. J gave up 7 bases and V 5 bases, and 9 bases lay outside the gene matches. CDR3 length: 15 residues. Germline CDR1 LNHDA, CDR2 SQIVND (reference sequence). The CDR3 nucleotides read TGTGCCAGTAGTTTACAAGCTAGCGGGGGGCTGACCCAGTACTTC. Translating it yields CASSLQASGGLTQYF.